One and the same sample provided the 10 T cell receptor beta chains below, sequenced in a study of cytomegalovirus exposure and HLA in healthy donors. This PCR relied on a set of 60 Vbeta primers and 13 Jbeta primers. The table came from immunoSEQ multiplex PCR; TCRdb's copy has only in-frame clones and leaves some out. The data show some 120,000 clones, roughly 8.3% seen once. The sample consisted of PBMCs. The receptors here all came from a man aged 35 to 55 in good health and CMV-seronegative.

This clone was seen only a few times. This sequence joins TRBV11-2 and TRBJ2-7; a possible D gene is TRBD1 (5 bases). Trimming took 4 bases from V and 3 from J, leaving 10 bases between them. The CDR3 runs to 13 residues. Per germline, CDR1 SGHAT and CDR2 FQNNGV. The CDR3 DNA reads TGTGCCAGCAGCTCCACGACAGACTACGAGCAGTACTTC. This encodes CASSSTTDYEQYF.

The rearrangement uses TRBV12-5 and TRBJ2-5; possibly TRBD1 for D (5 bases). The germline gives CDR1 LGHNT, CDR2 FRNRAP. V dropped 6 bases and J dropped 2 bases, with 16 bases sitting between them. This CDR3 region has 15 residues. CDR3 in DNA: TGTGCTAGTGGAACTACAGGAGAACCACAAGAGACCCAGTACTTC. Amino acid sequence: CASGTTGEPQETQYF.

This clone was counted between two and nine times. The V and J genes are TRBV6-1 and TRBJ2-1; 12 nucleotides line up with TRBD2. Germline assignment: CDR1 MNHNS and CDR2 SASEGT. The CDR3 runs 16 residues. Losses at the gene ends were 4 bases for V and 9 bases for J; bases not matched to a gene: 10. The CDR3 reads CASSVRTSGARGEQFF. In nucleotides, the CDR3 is TGTGCCAGCAGTGTCCGGACTAGCGGGGCCCGCGGTGAGCAGTTCTTC.

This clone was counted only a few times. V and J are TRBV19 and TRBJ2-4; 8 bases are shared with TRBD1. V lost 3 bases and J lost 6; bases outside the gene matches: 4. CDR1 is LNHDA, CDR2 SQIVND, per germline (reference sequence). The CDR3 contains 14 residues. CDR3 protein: CASSIGQGANIQYF. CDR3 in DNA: TGTGCCAGTAGTATCGGCCAGGGGGCAAACATTCAGTACTTC.

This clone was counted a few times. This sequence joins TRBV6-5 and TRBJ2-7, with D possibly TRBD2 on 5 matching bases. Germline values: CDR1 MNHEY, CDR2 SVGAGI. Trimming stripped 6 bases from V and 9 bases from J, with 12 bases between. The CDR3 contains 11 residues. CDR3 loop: CASRREERQYF. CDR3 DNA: TGTGCCAGCAGGAGGGAAGAAAGGCAGTACTTC.

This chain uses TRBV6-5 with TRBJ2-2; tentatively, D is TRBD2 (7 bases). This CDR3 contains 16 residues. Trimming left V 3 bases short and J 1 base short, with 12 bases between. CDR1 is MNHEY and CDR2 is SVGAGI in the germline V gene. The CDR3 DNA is TGTGCCAGCAGTTATGGGGGCGGGGGGAACACCGGGGAGCTGTTTTTT. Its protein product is CASSYGGGGNTGELFF.

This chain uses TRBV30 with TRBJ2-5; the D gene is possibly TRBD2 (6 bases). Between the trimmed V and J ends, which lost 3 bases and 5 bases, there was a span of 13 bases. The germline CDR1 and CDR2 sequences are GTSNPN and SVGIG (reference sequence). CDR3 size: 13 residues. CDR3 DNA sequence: TGTGCCTGGAGCGAAGAGGGGAGGGAGACCCAGTACTTC. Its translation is CAWSEEGRETQYF.

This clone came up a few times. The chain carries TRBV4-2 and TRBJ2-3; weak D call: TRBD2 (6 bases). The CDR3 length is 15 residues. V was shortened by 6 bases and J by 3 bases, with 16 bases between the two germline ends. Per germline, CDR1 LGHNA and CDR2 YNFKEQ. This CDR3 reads CASRNPGDGTDTQYF. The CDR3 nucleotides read TGTGCCAGCAGAAATCCGGGAGACGGAACAGATACGCAGTATTTT.

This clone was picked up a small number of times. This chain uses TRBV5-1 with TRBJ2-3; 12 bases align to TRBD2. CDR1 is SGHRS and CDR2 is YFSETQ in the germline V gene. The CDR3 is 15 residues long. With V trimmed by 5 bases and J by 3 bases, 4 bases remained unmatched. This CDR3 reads CASRGLAGKTDTQYF. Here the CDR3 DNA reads TGCGCCAGCAGAGGACTAGCGGGGAAAACAGATACGCAGTATTTT.

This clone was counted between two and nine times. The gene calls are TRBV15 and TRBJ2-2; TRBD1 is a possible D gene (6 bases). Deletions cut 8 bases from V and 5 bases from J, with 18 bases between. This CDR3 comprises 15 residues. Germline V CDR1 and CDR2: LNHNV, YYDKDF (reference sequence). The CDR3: CATQSRPRGTGELFF. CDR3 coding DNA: TGTGCCACCCAAAGCAGGCCAAGGGGGACCGGGGAGCTGTTTTTT.